Sequencing of this T cell receptor beta chain was carried out in a study of breast tumors, draining lymph nodes, adjacent tissues. Study-wide points: Tumor T cell lymph node origin was a supported hypothesis, not proven. Compared with lymph nodes, tumors were less diverse; compared with nontumor tissue, more. The data were judged consistent with most tumor T cells coming from lymph node and expanding in tumor. Luminal-like breast cancer showed significantly greater tumor-nontumor repertoire similarity than basal-like breast cancer did.

The CDR3 sequence is 14 residues long. The germline gives CDR1 MNHEY, CDR2 SVGAGI. V shed 2 bases and J 2 bases; nucleotides not matched to a gene: 3. From the multiplex PCR reads, TCRdb called clonotypes with MiXCR, one entry per CDR3 protein. The repertoire has approximately 40,000 distinct CDR3 sequences, 30% to 45% of them found once; the top ten carry roughly 10%. As for this clonotype: Its target is unknown.

The chain uses TRBV6-5 and TRBJ2-7; 7 bases are a match to TRBD1. The receptor was derived from a female donor with breast cancer. Some clones in this sample may be carry-over from other donors' samples. The sequenced material came from breast tumor tissue. In DNA, the CDR3 is TGTGCCAGCAGTTACGGACAGGCGACCTACGAGCAGTACTTC. The encoded protein is CASSYGQATYEQYF.